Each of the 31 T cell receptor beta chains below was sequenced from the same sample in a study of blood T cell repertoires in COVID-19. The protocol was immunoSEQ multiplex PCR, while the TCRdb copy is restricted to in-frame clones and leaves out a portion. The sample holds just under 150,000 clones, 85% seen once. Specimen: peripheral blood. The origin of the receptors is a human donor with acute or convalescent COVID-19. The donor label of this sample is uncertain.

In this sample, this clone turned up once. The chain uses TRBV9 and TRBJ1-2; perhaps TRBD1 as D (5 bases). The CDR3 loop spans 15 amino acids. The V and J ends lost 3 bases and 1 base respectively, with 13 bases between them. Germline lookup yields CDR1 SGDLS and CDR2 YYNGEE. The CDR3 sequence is CASSARDRFNYGYTF. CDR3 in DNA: TGTGCCAGCAGCGCCCGAGACAGATTTAACTATGGCTACACCTTC.

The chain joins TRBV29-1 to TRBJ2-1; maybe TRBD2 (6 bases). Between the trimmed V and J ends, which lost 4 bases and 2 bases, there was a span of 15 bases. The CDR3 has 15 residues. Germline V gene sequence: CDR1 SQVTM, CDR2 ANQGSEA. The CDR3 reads CSVGVVGEAYNEQFF. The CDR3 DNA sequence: TGCAGCGTTGGGGTTGTGGGGGAGGCCTACAATGAGCAGTTCTTC.

The CDR3 coding sequence is TGCGCCAGCAGCGTAGGACAGGGGAGTGGAGCTTTCTTT. It specifies CASSVGQGSGAFF. The chain links TRBV5-1 to TRBJ1-1, with 9 nucleotides matching TRBD1. V dropped 4 bases and J dropped 10; count of bases not matched to a gene: 8. The germline gives CDR1 SGHRS, CDR2 YFSETQ. This CDR3 region has 13 residues.

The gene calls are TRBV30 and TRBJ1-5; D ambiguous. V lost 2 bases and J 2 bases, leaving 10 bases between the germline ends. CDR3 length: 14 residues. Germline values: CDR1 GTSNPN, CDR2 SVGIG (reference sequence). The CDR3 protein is CAWSSVTGNQPQHF. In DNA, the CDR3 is TGTGCCTGGAGTAGCGTTACTGGCAATCAGCCCCAGCATTTT.

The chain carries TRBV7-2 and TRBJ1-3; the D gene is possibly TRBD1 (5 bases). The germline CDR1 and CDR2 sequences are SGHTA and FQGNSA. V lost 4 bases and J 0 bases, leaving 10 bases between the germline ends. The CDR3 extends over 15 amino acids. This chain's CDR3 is CASSSRDYSGNTIYF. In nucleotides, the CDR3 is TGTGCCAGCAGCTCGCGGGACTACTCTGGAAACACCATATATTTT.

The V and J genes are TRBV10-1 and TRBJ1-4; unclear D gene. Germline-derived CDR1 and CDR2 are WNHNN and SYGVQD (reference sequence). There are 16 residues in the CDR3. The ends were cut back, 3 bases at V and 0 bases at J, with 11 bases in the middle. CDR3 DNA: TGCGCCAGCAGTGAATTAGTGCCTGCAACTAATGAAAAACTGTTTTTT. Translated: CASSELVPATNEKLFF.

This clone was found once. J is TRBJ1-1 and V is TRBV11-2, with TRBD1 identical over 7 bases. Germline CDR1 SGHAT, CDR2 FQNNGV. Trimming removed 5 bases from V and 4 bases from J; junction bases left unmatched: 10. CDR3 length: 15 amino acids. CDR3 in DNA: TGTGCCAGCAGCCTAACAGGGGTGTACGGCACTGAAGCTTTCTTT. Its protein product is CASSLTGVYGTEAFF.

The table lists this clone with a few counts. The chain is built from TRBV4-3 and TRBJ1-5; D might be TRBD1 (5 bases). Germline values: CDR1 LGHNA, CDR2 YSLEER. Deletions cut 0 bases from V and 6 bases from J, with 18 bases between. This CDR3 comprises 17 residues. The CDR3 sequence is CASSQDYPPGSGQPQHF. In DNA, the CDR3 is TGCGCCAGCAGCCAAGATTACCCGCCAGGGTCCGGTCAGCCCCAGCATTTT.

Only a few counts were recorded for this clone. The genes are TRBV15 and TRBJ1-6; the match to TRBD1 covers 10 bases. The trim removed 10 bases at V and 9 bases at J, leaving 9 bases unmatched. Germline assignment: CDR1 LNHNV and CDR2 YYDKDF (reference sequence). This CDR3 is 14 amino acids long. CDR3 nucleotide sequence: TGTGCCAGCGGTCGCGACAGGGGGCTTTCACCCCTCCACTTT. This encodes CASGRDRGLSPLHF.

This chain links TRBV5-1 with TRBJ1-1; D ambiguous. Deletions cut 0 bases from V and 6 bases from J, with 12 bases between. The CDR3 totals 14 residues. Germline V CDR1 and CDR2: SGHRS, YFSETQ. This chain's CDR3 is CASSLEGNGAEAFF. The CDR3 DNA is TGCGCCAGCAGCTTGGAGGGCAACGGGGCTGAAGCTTTCTTT.

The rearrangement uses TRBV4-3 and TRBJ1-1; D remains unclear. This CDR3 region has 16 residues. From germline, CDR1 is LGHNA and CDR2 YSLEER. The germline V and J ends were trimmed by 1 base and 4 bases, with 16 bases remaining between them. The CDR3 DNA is TGCGCCAGCAGCCAAGTGGGCGTTCGGAGGCGCACTGAAGCTTTCTTT. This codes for CASSQVGVRRRTEAFF.

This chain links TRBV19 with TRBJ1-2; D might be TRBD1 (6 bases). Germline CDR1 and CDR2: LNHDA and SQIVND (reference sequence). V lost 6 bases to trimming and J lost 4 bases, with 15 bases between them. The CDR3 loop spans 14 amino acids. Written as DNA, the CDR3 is TGTGCCAGTAGGCCGGGACACCAACCCTATGGCTACACCTTC. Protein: CASRPGHQPYGYTF.

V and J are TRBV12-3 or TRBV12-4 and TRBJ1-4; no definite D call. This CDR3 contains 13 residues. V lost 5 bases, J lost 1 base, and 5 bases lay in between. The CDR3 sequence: CASSPRTNEKLFF. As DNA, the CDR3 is TGTGCCAGCAGTCCTCGAACTAATGAAAAACTGTTTTTT.

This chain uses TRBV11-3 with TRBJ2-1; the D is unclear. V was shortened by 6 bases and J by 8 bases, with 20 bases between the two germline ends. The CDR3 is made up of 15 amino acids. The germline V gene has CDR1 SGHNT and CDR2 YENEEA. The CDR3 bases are TGTGCCAGCAGTAATCGCGGTGGTAGTTCAGATGAGCAGTTCTTC. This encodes CASSNRGGSSDEQFF.

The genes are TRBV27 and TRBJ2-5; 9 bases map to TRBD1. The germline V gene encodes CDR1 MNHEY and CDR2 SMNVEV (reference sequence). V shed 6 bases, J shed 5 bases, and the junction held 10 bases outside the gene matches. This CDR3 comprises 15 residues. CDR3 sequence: CASREGQGVWETQYF. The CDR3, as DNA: TGTGCCAGCAGGGAGGGACAGGGCGTGTGGGAGACCCAGTACTTC.

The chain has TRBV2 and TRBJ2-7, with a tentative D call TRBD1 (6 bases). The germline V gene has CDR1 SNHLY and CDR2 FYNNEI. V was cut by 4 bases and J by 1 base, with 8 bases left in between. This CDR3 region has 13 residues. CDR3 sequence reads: CASSADSSYEQYF. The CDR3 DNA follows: TGTGCCAGCAGTGCGGACAGTTCCTACGAGCAGTACTTC. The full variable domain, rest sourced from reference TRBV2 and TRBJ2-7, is EPEVTQTPSHQVTQMGQEVILRCVPISNHLYFYWYRQILGQKVEFLVSFYNNEISEKSEIFDDQFSVERPDGSNFTLKIRSTKLEDSAMYFCASSADSSYEQYFGPGTRLTVT.

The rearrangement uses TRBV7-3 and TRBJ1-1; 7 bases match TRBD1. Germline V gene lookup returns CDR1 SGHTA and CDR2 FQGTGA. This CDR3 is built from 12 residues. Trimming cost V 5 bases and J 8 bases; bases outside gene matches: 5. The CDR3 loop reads CASSPGTVEAFF. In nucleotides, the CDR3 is TGTGCCAGCAGCCCGGGGACAGTCGAAGCTTTCTTT.

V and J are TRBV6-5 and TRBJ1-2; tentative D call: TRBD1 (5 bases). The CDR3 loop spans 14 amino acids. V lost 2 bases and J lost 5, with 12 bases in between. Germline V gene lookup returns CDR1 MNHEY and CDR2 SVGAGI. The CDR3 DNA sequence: TGTGCCAGCAGTTACGGCAGGGAAGGGTATGGCTACACCTTC. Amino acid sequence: CASSYGREGYGYTF.

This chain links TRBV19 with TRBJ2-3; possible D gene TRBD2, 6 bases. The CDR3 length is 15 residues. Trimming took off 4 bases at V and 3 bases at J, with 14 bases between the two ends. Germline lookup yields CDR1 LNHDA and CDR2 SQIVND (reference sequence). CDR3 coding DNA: TGTGCCAGTAGTACCCCCCGGGAGCGGACAGATACGCAGTATTTT. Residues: CASSTPRERTDTQYF.

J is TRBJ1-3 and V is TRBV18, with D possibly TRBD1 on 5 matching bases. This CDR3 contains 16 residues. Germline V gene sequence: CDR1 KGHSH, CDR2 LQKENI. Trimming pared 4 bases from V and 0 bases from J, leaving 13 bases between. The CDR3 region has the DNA TGTGCCAGCTCACAGTCGGAGGGGAGCTCTGGAAACACCATATATTTT. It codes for CASSQSEGSSGNTIYF.

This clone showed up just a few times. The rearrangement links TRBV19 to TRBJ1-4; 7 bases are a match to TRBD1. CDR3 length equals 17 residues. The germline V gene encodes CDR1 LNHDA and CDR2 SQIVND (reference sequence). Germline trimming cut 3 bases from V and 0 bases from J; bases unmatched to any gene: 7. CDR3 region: CASSMLRTGATNEKLFF. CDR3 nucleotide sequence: TGTGCCAGTAGTATGTTACGGACAGGTGCAACTAATGAAAAACTGTTTTTT.

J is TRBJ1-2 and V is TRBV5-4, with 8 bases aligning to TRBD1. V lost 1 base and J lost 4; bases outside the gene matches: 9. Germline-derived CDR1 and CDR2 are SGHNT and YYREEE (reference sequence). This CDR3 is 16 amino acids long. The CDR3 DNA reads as TGTGCCAGCAGCTTGTATGTGTCGCAGGGGGCCTATGGCTACACCTTC. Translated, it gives CASSLYVSQGAYGYTF.

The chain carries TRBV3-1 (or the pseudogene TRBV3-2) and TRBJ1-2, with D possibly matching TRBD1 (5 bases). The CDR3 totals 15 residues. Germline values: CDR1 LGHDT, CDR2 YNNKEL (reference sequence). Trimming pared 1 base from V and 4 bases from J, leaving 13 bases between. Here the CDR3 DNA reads TGTGCCAGCAGCCAAGGGGGGGTGCCATTCTATGGCTACACCTTC. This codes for CASSQGGVPFYGYTF.

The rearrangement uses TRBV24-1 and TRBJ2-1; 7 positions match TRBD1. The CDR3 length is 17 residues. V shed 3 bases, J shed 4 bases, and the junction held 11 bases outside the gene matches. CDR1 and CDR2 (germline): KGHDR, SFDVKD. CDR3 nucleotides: TGTGCCACCAGTGATCCATACAGGGGCCAGAATTACAATGAGCAGTTCTTC. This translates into CATSDPYRGQNYNEQFF.

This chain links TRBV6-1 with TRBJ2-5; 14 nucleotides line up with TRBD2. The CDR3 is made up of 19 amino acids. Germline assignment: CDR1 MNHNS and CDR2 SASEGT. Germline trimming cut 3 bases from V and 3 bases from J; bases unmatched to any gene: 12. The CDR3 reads CASSEGRETSGRAEETQYF. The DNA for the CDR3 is TGTGCCAGCAGTGAGGGGAGAGAGACTAGCGGGAGGGCCGAAGAGACCCAGTACTTC.

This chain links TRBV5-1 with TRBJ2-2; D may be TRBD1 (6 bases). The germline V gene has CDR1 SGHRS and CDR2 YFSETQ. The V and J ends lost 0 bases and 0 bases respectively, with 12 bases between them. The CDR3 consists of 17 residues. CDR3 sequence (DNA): TGCGCCAGCAGCTTGGGGGGGCCTGGGACGAACACCGGGGAGCTGTTTTTT. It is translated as CASSLGGPGTNTGELFF.

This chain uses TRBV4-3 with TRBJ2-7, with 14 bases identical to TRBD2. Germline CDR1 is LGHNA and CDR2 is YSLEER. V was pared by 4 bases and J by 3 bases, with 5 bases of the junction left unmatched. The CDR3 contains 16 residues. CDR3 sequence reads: CASSPTGTSGGYEQYF. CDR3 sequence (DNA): TGCGCCAGCAGCCCGACCGGGACTAGCGGGGGCTACGAGCAGTACTTC.

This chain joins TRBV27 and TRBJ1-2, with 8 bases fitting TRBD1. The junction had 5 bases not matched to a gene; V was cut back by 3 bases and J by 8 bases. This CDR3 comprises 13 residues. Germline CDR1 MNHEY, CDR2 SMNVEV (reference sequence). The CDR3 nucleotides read TGTGCCAGCAGTTTTCAGGGGGCGCAGGGCTACACCTTC. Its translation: CASSFQGAQGYTF.

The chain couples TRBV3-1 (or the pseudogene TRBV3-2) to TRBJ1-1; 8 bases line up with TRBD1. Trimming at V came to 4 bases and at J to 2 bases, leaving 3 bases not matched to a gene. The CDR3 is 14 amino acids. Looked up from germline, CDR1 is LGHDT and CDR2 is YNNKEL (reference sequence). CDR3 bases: TGTGCCAGCAGCCGACAGGGGAGCAACACTGAAGCTTTCTTT. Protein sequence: CASSRQGSNTEAFF.

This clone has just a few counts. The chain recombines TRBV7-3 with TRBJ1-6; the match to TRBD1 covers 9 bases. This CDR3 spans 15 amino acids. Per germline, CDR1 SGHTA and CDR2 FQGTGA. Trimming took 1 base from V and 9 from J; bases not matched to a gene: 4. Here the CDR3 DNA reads TGTGCCAGCAGCTTAAGGACAGGGGATAGTTCACCCCTCCACTTT. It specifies CASSLRTGDSSPLHF.

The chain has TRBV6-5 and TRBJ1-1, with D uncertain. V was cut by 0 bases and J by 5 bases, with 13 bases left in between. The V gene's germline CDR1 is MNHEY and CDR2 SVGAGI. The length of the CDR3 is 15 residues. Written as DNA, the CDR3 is TGTGCCAGCAGTTACTCGATATCCGGGAATACTGAAGCTTTCTTT. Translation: CASSYSISGNTEAFF.